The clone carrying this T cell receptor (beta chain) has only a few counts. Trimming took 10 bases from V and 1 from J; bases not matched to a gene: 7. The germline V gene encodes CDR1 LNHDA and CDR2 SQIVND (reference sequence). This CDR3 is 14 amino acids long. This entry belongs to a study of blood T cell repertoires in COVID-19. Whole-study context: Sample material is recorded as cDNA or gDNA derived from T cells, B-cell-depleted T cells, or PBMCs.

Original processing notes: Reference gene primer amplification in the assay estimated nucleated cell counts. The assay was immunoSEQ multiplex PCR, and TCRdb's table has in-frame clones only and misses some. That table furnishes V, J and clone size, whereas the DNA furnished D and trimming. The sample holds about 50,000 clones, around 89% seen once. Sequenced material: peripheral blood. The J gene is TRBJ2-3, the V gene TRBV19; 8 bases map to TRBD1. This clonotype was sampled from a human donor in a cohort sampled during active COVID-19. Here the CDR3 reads CATESGQGTDTQYF. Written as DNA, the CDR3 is TGTGCCACCGAGTCGGGACAGGGCACAGATACGCAGTATTTT.